This record concerns one TCR beta chain sequence. The V and J ends lost 1 base and 9 bases respectively, with 10 bases between them. CDR1 is SGHTS, CDR2 YDEGEE, per germline. CDR3 length equals 13 residues. This sample is drawn from a study of blood T cell repertoires in COVID-19. In the study overall: Whether acute or convalescent, the COVID-19 samples came from the United States, Italy and Spain. T cells, B-cell-depleted T cells, or PBMCs supplied cDNA or gDNA.

In the original workflow: It was from reference gene primer amplification that nucleated cell counts were estimated. Only in-frame clones appear in the TCRdb table, and some are missing; sequencing was by immunoSEQ multiplex PCR. V and J calls and clone size follow that table, whereas D and trimming were derived from the DNA. Of about 81,000 clones listed, around 89% are singletons. The specimen was peripheral blood. This receptor was identified in an older man with active or convalescent COVID-19. The chain uses TRBV5-8 and TRBJ2-2; D gene ambiguous. CDR3 loop: CASSLFQWRELFF. As DNA, the CDR3 is TGTGCCAGCAGCTTGTTCCAGTGGCGGGAGCTGTTTTTT.